This TCR beta chain is drawn from a study of monozygotic twins with inflammatory bowel disease. The CDR3 covers 11 residues. Per the germline V gene, CDR1 is ENHRY and CDR2 is SYGVKD. TCRdb reprocessed the 5' RACE reads and reports one entry per CDR3 protein, with no DNA. This sample's table has over 110,000 distinct CDR3 sequences. The rearrangement uses TRBV10-3 and TRBJ2-7; TCRdb's D call, TRBD1, is unchecked because there is no DNA. The receptor was derived from a human donor with ulcerative colitis or Crohn's disease, or a healthy co-twin of an affected twin (not recorded which). The specimen was blood. The CDR3 spells CAILQGWEQYF.